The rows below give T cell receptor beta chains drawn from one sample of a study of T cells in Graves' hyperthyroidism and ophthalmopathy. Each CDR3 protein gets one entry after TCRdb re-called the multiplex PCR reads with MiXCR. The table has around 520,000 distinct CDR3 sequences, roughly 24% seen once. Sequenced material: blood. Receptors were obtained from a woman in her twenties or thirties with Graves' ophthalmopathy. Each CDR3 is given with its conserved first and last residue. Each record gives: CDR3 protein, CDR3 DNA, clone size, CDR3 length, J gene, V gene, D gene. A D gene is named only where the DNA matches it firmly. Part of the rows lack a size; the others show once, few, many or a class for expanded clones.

CDR3: CASSLREGGNQPQHF; DNA: TGTGCCAGCAGTTTAAGGGAAGGAGGCAATCAGCCCCAGCATTTT; size: many; length: 15; J: TRBJ1-5; V: TRBV12-3/TRBV12-4; D: -
CDR3: CAISGALSYEQYF; DNA: TGTGCCATCAGTGGGGCTCTCTCCTACGAGCAGTACTTC; size: many; length: 13; J: TRBJ2-7; V: TRBV10-3; D: -
CDR3: CSARIWGTSGRGVETQYF; DNA: TGCAGTGCTAGAATTTGGGGGACTAGCGGGAGGGGGGTAGAGACCCAGTACTTC; size: -; length: 18; J: TRBJ2-5; V: TRBV20-1; D: TRBD2
CDR3: CASSDIGGGSSYEQYF; DNA: TGTGCCAGCAGTGATATCGGGGGAGGCAGCTCCTACGAGCAGTACTTC; size: -; length: 16; J: TRBJ2-7; V: TRBV6-1; D: -
CDR3: CASSFGPTGANVLTF; DNA: TGTGCCAGCAGTTTTGGGCCGACCGGGGCCAACGTCCTGACTTTC; size: many; length: 15; J: TRBJ2-6; V: TRBV27; D: -
CDR3: CASSLDRGETQYF; DNA: TGTGCCAGCAGCTTAGACAGGGGAGAGACCCAGTACTTC; size: many; length: 13; J: TRBJ2-5; V: TRBV7-8; D: TRBD1
CDR3: CASSNPSSQGGYTF; DNA: TGTGCCAGCAGTAATCCTTCTTCGCAGGGAGGCTACACCTTC; size: -; length: 14; J: TRBJ1-2; V: TRBV6-1; D: -
CDR3: CASSGQGMIQPQHF; DNA: TGTGCCAGCAGCGGACAGGGGATGATTCAGCCCCAGCATTTT; size: many; length: 14; J: TRBJ1-5; V: TRBV2; D: TRBD1
CDR3: CASQEGNGMRGYTF; DNA: TGCGCCAGCCAGGAGGGGAACGGCATGCGAGGCTACACCTTC; size: once; length: 14; J: TRBJ1-2; V: TRBV5-1; D: -
CDR3: CASSYREGRQPQHF; DNA: TGTGCCAGCAGTTATCGTGAGGGACGGCAGCCCCAGCATTTT; size: few; length: 14; J: TRBJ1-5; V: TRBV6-5; D: -
CDR3: CASTSGQLQETQYF; DNA: TGTGCCAGCACCTCAGGACAGCTCCAAGAGACCCAGTACTTC; size: many; length: 14; J: TRBJ2-5; V: TRBV6-1; D: -
CDR3: CASSTRGLQNRAFF; DNA: TGTGCCAGCAGTACCAGGGGGCTCCAGAACCGAGCTTTCTTT; size: many; length: 14; J: TRBJ1-1; V: TRBV12-3/TRBV12-4; D: TRBD1
CDR3: CASSHWTGTEQYF; DNA: TGTGCCAGCAGCCATTGGACAGGGACCGAGCAGTACTTC; size: many; length: 13; J: TRBJ2-7; V: TRBV14; D: TRBD1
CDR3: CATSRDGFDGTYEQYF; DNA: TGTGCCACCAGCAGAGATGGATTCGACGGTACCTACGAGCAGTACTTC; size: few; length: 16; J: TRBJ2-7; V: TRBV15; D: -
CDR3: CASRSTGDPYGYTF; DNA: TGTGCCAGCAGGTCAACAGGGGACCCGTATGGCTACACCTTC; size: few; length: 14; J: TRBJ1-2; V: TRBV7-9; D: TRBD1
CDR3: CASSPPDRPTGELFF; DNA: TGTGCCAGCAGCCCCCCGGACAGGCCCACCGGGGAGCTGTTTTTT; size: -; length: 15; J: TRBJ2-2; V: TRBV7-9; D: TRBD1
CDR3: CASRKTGEYYGYTF; DNA: TGTGCCAGCAGGAAGACAGGGGAATACTATGGCTACACCTTC; size: many; length: 14; J: TRBJ1-2; V: TRBV6-1; D: TRBD1
CDR3: CASSWGTGDTETQYF; DNA: TGTGCCAGCAGTTGGGGGACAGGTGACACGGAGACCCAGTACTTC; size: many; length: 15; J: TRBJ2-5; V: TRBV12-3/TRBV12-4; D: TRBD1
CDR3: CASSYSAYYSGNTIYF; DNA: TGTGCCAGCAGTTACTCAGCGTACTACTCTGGAAACACCATATATTTT; size: -; length: 16; J: TRBJ1-3; V: TRBV6-2/TRBV6-3; D: -
CDR3: CASNLLAGGETQYF; DNA: TGTGCCAGCAACCTTCTAGCGGGTGGAGAGACCCAGTACTTC; size: many; length: 14; J: TRBJ2-5; V: TRBV6-2/TRBV6-3; D: TRBD2